This T cell receptor (beta chain) was profiled in a study of blood T cell repertoires in COVID-19. Turning to the study itself: Sites in the United States, Italy and Spain provided acute and convalescent COVID-19 samples. T cells, B-cell-depleted T cells, or PBMCs provided the cDNA or gDNA that served as material.

CDR3 length equals 15 residues. V lost 5 bases, J lost 6 bases, and 18 bases lay in between. Germline assignment: CDR1 MDHEN and CDR2 SYDVKM. The Seattle site enrolled patients during active infection and followed them longitudinally. Original methodology: Estimates of nucleated cell counts were drawn from the amplification of reference gene primers. Profiled with immunoSEQ multiplex PCR; TCRdb holds only in-frame clones, not every one. V and J calls and clone size follow that table, whereas D and trimming were derived from the DNA. The sample contains about 88,000 clones, 90% of which appear only once.

The gene calls are TRBV28 and TRBJ2-3; D may be TRBD2 (6 bases). The origin of this receptor is a man aged 18 to 35 with COVID-19, enrolled during active disease. Sequenced input: peripheral blood. CDR3 coding DNA: TGTGCCAGCAGTATATCCGGGGGTCTGAGGGATACGCAGTATTTT. Encoded protein: CASSISGGLRDTQYF.